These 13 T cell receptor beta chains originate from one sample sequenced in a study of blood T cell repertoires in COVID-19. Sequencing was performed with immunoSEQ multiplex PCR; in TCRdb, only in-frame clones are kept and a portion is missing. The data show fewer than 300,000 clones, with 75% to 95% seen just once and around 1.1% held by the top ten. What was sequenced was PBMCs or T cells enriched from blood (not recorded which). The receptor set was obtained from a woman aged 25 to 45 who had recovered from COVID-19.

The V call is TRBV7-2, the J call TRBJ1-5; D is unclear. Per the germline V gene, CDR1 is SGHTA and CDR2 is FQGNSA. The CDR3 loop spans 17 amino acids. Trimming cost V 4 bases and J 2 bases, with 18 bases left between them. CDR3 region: CASSSQHGLAGNQPQHF. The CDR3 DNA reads TGTGCCAGCAGCTCACAGCATGGATTAGCGGGCAATCAGCCCCAGCATTTT. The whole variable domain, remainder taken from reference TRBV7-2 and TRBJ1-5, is GAGVSQSPSNKVTEKGKDVELRCDPISGHTALYWYRQSLGQGLEFLIYFQGNSAPDKSGLPSDRFSAERTGGSVSTLTIQRTQQEDSAVYLCASSSQHGLAGNQPQHFGDGTRLSIL.

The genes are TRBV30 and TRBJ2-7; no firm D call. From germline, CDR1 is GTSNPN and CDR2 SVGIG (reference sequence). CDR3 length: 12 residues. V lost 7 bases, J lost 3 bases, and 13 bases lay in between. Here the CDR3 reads CASMWSVYEQYF. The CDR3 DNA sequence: TGTGCCTCCATGTGGAGTGTCTACGAGCAGTACTTC.

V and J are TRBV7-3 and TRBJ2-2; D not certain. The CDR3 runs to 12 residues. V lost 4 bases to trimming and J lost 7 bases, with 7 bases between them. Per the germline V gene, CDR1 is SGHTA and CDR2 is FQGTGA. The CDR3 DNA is TGTGCCAGCAGCTCTAGTATCGGGGAGCTGTTTTTT. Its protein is CASSSSIGELFF.

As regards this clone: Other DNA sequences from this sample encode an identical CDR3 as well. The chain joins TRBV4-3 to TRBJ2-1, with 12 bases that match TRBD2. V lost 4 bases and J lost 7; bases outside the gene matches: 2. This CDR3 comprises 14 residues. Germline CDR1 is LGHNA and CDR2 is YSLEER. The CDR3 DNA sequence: TGCGCCAGCAGCCCCGGACTAGCGGGAAATGAGCAGTTCTTC. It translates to CASSPGLAGNEQFF.

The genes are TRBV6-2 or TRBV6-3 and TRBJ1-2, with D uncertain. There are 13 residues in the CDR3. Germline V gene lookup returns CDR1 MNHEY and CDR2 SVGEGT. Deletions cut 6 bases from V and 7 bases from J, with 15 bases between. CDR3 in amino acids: CASSPGIRLGYTF. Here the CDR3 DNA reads TGTGCCAGCAGCCCCGGGATTCGGCTTGGCTACACCTTC.

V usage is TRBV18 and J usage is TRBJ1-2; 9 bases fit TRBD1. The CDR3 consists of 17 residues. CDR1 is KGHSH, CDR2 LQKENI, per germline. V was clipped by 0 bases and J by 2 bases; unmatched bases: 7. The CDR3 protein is CASSPPSPGTGNYGYTF. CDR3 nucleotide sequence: TGTGCCAGCTCACCACCCAGTCCCGGGACAGGGAACTATGGCTACACCTTC.

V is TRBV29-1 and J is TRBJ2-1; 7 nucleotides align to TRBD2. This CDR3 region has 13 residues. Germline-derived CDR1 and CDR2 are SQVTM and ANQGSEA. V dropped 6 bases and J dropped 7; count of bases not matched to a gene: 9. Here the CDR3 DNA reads TGCAGCGTCCCCGCCGGGGGGAGAAATGAGCAGTTCTTC. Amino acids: CSVPAGGRNEQFF.

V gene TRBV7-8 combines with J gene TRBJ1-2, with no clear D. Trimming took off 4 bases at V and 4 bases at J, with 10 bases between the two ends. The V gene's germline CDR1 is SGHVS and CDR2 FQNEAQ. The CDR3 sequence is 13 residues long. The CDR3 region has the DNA TGTGCCAGCAGCTCCTACGAGTTCTATGGCTACACCTTC. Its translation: CASSSYEFYGYTF.

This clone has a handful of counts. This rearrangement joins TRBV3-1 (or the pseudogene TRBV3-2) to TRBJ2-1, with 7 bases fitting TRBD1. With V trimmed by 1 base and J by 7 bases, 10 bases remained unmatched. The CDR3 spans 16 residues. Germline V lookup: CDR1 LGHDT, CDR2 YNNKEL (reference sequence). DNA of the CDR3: TGTGCCAGCAGCCAAGGGGGACAGACCAATTGGAATGAGCAGTTCTTC. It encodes CASSQGGQTNWNEQFF.

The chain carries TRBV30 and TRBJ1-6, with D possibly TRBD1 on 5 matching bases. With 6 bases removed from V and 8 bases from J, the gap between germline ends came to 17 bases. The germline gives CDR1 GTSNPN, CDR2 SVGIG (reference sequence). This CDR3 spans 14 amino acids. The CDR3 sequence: CACTLQGGYSPLHF. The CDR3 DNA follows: TGTGCCTGCACTCTGCAGGGTGGGTATTCACCCCTCCACTTT.

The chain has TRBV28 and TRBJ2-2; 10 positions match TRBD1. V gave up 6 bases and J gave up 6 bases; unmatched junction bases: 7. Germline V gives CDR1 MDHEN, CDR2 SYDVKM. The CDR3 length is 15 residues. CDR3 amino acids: CASSPGQGGPGELFF. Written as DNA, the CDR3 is TGTGCCAGCAGCCCTGGACAGGGGGGTCCCGGGGAGCTGTTTTTT.

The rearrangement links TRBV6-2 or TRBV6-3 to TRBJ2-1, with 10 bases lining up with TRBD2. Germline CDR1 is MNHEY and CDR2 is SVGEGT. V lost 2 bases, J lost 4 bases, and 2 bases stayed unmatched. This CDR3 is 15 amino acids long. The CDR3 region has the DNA TGTGCCAGCAGTTACCAGACTAGCGGGTACAATGAGCAGTTCTTC. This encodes CASSYQTSGYNEQFF.

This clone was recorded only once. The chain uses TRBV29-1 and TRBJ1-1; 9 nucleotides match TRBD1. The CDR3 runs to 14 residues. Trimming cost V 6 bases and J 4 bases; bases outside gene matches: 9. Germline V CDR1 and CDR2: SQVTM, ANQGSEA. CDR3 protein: CSVAQGAHSTEAFF. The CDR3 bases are TGCAGCGTAGCACAGGGGGCGCATAGCACTGAAGCTTTCTTT.